The 29 T cell receptor beta chains below were found in one sample sequenced in a study of identical twins. TCRdb re-derived calls from the 5' RACE reads in MiXCR, one entry per CDR3 protein. The sample contains about 250,000 distinct CDR3 sequences, approximately 8.3% of which appear only once. These data also formed part of another study, on yellow fever vaccine responses in identical twins.

Specimen: CD8+ T cells sorted from blood. The receptors were sampled from a woman between 18 and 30 years old in good health.

A few counts support this clonotype. The chain couples TRBV6-6 to TRBJ1-1; D gene uncertain. Trimming left V 3 bases short and J 6 bases short, with 2 bases between. Germline CDR1 is MNHNY and CDR2 is SVGAGI (reference sequence). This CDR3 contains 10 residues. CDR3 region: CASSYPEAFF. The CDR3, as DNA: TGTGCCAGCAGTTATCCTGAAGCTTTCTTT.

This clonotype was observed at least ten times. V is TRBV13 and J is TRBJ2-7, with D maybe TRBD2 (5 bases). CDR3 size: 13 residues. Trimming cost V 6 bases and J 2 bases, with 11 bases left between them. The germline V gene encodes CDR1 PRHDT and CDR2 FYEKMQ (reference sequence). CDR3 DNA: TGTGCCAGCAGTGAGGGCATCACCTACGAGCAGTACTTC. Protein product: CASSEGITYEQYF.

This clonotype was counted between two and nine times. The chain is built from TRBV4-3 and TRBJ2-7; 10 bases are shared with TRBD2. The CDR3 is 16 residues long. The trim removed 3 bases at V and 2 bases at J, leaving 7 bases unmatched. Germline V gives CDR1 LGHNA, CDR2 YSLEER. The CDR3 sequence is CASSQWGAGGTYEQYF. CDR3 DNA: TGCGCCAGCAGCCAGTGGGGAGCGGGAGGGACCTACGAGCAGTACTTC.

This clonotype has a count of ten or more. The CDR3 reads CASSQQMVQDEETQYF. The CDR3 DNA follows: TGTGCCAGCAGCCAGCAGATGGTACAAGACGAAGAGACCCAGTACTTC. The chain recombines TRBV11-2 with TRBJ2-5; no definite D call. Germline V gene sequence: CDR1 SGHAT, CDR2 FQNNGV. The CDR3 runs 16 residues. Trimming left V 5 bases short and J 3 bases short, with 19 bases between.

In this sample, this clonotype turned up many times. V usage is TRBV7-9 and J usage is TRBJ2-3; tentative D call: TRBD1 (5 bases). The CDR3 extends over 14 amino acids. CDR1 SEHNR and CDR2 FQNEAQ come from the germline V gene (reference sequence). V lost 0 bases, J lost 4 bases, and 8 bases lay in between. CDR3 region: CASSLAQGPDTQYF. The CDR3 region has the DNA TGTGCCAGCAGCTTAGCGCAGGGCCCAGATACGCAGTATTTT.

V gene TRBV6-5 combines with J gene TRBJ2-1, with D unresolved. The CDR3 length is 16 residues. The ends were cut back, 4 bases at V and 0 bases at J, with 13 bases in the middle. Germline lookup yields CDR1 MNHEY and CDR2 SVGAGI. DNA of the CDR3: TGTGCCAGCAGTTCCAGTTGGGGTAGCTCCTACAATGAGCAGTTCTTC. This gives the protein CASSSSWGSSYNEQFF.

The chain joins TRBV15 to TRBJ2-3; D gene uncertain. This CDR3 has 14 amino acids. The V and J ends lost 5 bases and 1 base respectively, with 10 bases between them. Per germline, CDR1 LNHNV and CDR2 YYDKDF (reference sequence). This CDR3 is CATSGRLGTDTQYF. CDR3 sequence (DNA): TGTGCCACCAGCGGCCGGTTGGGCACAGATACGCAGTATTTT.

This chain uses TRBV5-6 with TRBJ2-1; tentative D call: TRBD1 (5 bases). The V end was cut by 4 bases, the J end by 0 bases, with 11 bases between. This CDR3 spans 15 amino acids. CDR1 and CDR2 (germline): SGHDT, YYEEEE. CDR3 amino acids: CASSKQGSSYNEQFF. Here the CDR3 DNA reads TGTGCCAGCAGCAAGCAGGGCAGCTCCTACAATGAGCAGTTCTTC.

This clonotype was picked up many times. The J gene is TRBJ1-2, the V gene TRBV4-3; D call uncertain. V shed 3 bases and J shed 4 bases, with 21 bases lying between them. This CDR3 is 17 amino acids long. Germline CDR1 is LGHNA and CDR2 is YSLEER. The CDR3 DNA is TGCGCCAGCAGCCAGGATCTAGGTGATCCTGAGCCCTATGGCTACACCTTC. It yields the protein CASSQDLGDPEPYGYTF.

This clonotype was found many times. This chain links TRBV12-3 or TRBV12-4 with TRBJ2-5, with D perhaps TRBD1 (6 bases). V was clipped by 4 bases and J by 3 bases, with 9 bases between them. The length of the CDR3 is 13 residues. The CDR3 protein is CASSSRQEETQYF. In DNA, the CDR3 is TGTGCCAGCAGTTCGCGACAGGAAGAGACCCAGTACTTC.

In its sample, this clonotype was seen a few times. The chain carries TRBV6-2 or TRBV6-3 and TRBJ2-7, with D perhaps TRBD2 (6 bases). The ends were cut back, 6 bases at V and 2 bases at J, with 11 bases in the middle. The CDR3 runs 13 residues. Germline CDR1 MNHEY, CDR2 SVGEGT. In nucleotides, the CDR3 is TGTGCCAGCAGAAGCGGGCACACCTACGAGCAGTACTTC. This encodes CASRSGHTYEQYF.

This clonotype was seen repeatedly, ten times or more. The chain is built from TRBV5-6 and TRBJ1-1, with D possibly being TRBD1 (6 bases). V dropped 4 bases and J dropped 4 bases, with 11 bases sitting between them. This CDR3 is 13 amino acids long. CDR1 and CDR2 (germline): SGHDT, YYEEEE. For the CDR3, the DNA is TGTGCCAGCAGCCACAGGGTTCGCACTGAAGCTTTCTTT. It yields the protein CASSHRVRTEAFF.

This clonotype was counted only a few times. CDR3 in amino acids: CASSRGADSGNTIYF. In DNA form, the CDR3 reads TGTGCCAGCTCACGCGGGGCGGACTCTGGAAACACCATATATTTT. V is TRBV18 and J is TRBJ1-3, with D tentatively TRBD1 (5 bases). The CDR3 spans 15 residues. Germline CDR1 is KGHSH and CDR2 is LQKENI. V dropped 4 bases and J dropped 0 bases, with 10 bases sitting between them.

In this sample, this clonotype turned up a few times. This sequence joins TRBV27 and TRBJ2-1, with D possibly TRBD1 on 6 matching bases. Germline lookup yields CDR1 MNHEY and CDR2 SMNVEV (reference sequence). This CDR3 is 13 amino acids long. V was clipped by 5 bases and J by 9 bases, with 14 bases between them. The CDR3 DNA follows: TGTGCCAGCAGTATTAATCAGGGGACTGAGCAGTTCTTC. It translates to CASSINQGTEQFF.

This clonotype occurred many times. V usage is TRBV5-5 and J usage is TRBJ1-2; D ambiguous. The CDR3 totals 13 residues. V was pared by 2 bases and J by 6 bases, with 11 bases between. Germline V CDR1 and CDR2: SGHKS, YYEKEE (reference sequence). The CDR3: CASSFWEIDGYTF. In DNA form, the CDR3 reads TGTGCCAGCAGCTTCTGGGAAATCGATGGCTACACCTTC. Full variable domain (missing parts from reference TRBV5-5 and TRBJ1-2): DAGVTQSPTHLIKTRGQQVTLRCSPISGHKSVSWYQQVLGQGPQFIFQYYEKEERGRGNFPDRFSARQFPNYSSELNVNALLLGDSALYLCASSFWEIDGYTFGSGTRLTVV.

This clonotype was counted only a few times. V and J are TRBV10-3 and TRBJ2-1; 7 bases match TRBD1. Per the germline V gene, CDR1 is ENHRY and CDR2 is SYGVKD. The CDR3 runs 15 residues. The CDR3 nucleotides read TGTGCATCAGGTGTTCAGGGACAGACCTTAGATGAGCAGTTCTTC. This codes for CASGVQGQTLDEQFF.

Many counts were recorded for this clonotype. The chain carries TRBV20-1 and TRBJ2-7, with 11 bases matching TRBD1. Germline loops: CDR1 DFQATT, CDR2 SNEGSKA (reference sequence). The CDR3 runs to 15 residues. With 5 bases clipped from V and 4 bases from J, the junction kept 10 bases outside the gene matches. DNA of the CDR3: TGCAGTGCTCCCAATCTGGGGGACAGGGGGTACGAGCAGTACTTC. Its translation is CSAPNLGDRGYEQYF.

In its sample, this clonotype was seen a few times. J is TRBJ2-2 and V is TRBV7-9, with D possibly being TRBD1 (6 bases). Germline V gene data show CDR1 as SEHNR and CDR2 as FQNEAQ (reference sequence). The CDR3 is 16 residues long. The V end was cut by 5 bases, the J end by 1 base, with 14 bases between. Here the CDR3 DNA reads TGTGCCAGCAGCCCAAACACAGGGCGGAACACCGGGGAGCTGTTTTTT. As protein: CASSPNTGRNTGELFF. Supplemented by reference TRBV7-9 and TRBJ2-2, the full variable domain reads DTGVSQNPRHKITKRGQNVTFRCDPISEHNRLYWYRQTLGQGPEFLTYFQNEAQLEKSRLLSDRFSAERPKGSFSTLEIQRTEQGDSAMYLCASSPNTGRNTGELFFGEGSRLTVL.

The chain couples TRBV7-8 to TRBJ1-2; weak D call: TRBD1 (5 bases). V was cut by 1 base and J by 6 bases, with 9 bases left in between. Germline V gene lookup returns CDR1 SGHVS and CDR2 FQNEAQ. The CDR3 loop spans 13 amino acids. Here the CDR3 DNA reads TGTGCCAGCAGCTTAGTACAAGGGGATGGCTACACCTTC. It translates to CASSLVQGDGYTF.

This clonotype was seen many times. The chain links TRBV7-3 to TRBJ1-6; D is uncertain. In germline, CDR1 is SGHTA, CDR2 FQGTGA. The CDR3 is made up of 14 amino acids. V lost 5 bases and J 3 bases, leaving 8 bases between the germline ends. The DNA of the CDR3 is TGTGCCAGCAGCCCGGGAGACTATAATTCACCCCTCCACTTT. It specifies CASSPGDYNSPLHF. Based on the CDR3 plus reference TRBV7-3 and TRBJ1-6, the full variable domain is GAGVSQTPSNKVTEKGKYVELRCDPISGHTALYWYRQSLGQGPEFLIYFQGTGAADDSGLPNDRFFAVRPEGSVSTLKIQRTERGDSAVYLCASSPGDYNSPLHFGNGTRLTVT.

The CDR3 loop reads CASSGTSAVEQFF. CDR3 DNA: TGCGCCAGCAGCGGGACTAGCGCGGTTGAGCAGTTCTTC. The genes are TRBV5-1 and TRBJ2-1; 10 bases line up with TRBD2. The CDR3 sequence is 13 residues long. The germline V gene has CDR1 SGHRS and CDR2 YFSETQ. J lost 9 bases, V lost 4 bases, and 4 bases had no gene match.

In this sample, this clonotype turned up a few times. The chain uses TRBV7-9 and TRBJ2-7; D unclear. Trimming stripped 2 bases from V and 3 bases from J, with 11 bases between. Germline loops: CDR1 SEHNR, CDR2 FQNEAQ (reference sequence). The CDR3 has 14 amino acids. This CDR3 is CASSLFDGVYEQYF. Here the CDR3 DNA reads TGTGCCAGCAGCTTATTCGATGGGGTCTACGAGCAGTACTTC.

This clonotype was detected a few times. The CDR3 sequence is CATRVSSGSLKEQFF. As DNA, the CDR3 is TGTGCCACCAGGGTATCAAGCGGGAGTCTTAAGGAGCAGTTCTTC. The chain employs TRBV10-3 and TRBJ2-1, with 8 bases that match TRBD2. The CDR3 is made up of 15 amino acids. Trimming cost V 10 bases and J 10 bases; bases outside gene matches: 18. In germline, CDR1 is ENHRY, CDR2 SYGVKD.

This clonotype was detected a few times. This CDR3 reads CASSLLSGGDNEQFF. CDR3 nucleotide sequence: TGCGCCAGCAGCTTATTGAGCGGGGGTGACAATGAGCAGTTCTTC. The rearrangement uses TRBV5-1 and TRBJ2-1; TRBD2 aligns across 8 bases. CDR1 and CDR2 from the germline V gene are SGHRS and YFSETQ. Trimming removed 2 bases from V and 5 bases from J; junction bases left unmatched: 6. The CDR3 sequence is 15 residues long.

This clonotype has only a few counts. The J gene is TRBJ2-3, the V gene TRBV28, with 8 bases matching TRBD1. Germline CDR1 and CDR2: MDHEN and SYDVKM. The CDR3 length is 15 residues. V lost 5 bases to trimming and J lost 5 bases; unmatched junction nucleotides: 9. The CDR3 region is CASSPLDREEDTQYF. The CDR3 nucleotides are TGTGCCAGCAGTCCCTTGGACAGGGAAGAAGATACGCAGTATTTT.

This clonotype was seen ten or more times. The chain is built from TRBV29-1 and TRBJ2-2; unclear D gene. CDR1 is SQVTM, CDR2 ANQGSEA, per germline. With 6 bases removed from V and 3 bases from J, the gap between germline ends came to 8 bases. The CDR3 runs 12 residues. The CDR3 here is CSVTPDTGELFF. The CDR3, as DNA: TGCAGCGTAACACCAGACACCGGGGAGCTGTTTTTT.

This clonotype was seen a handful of times. The CDR3 DNA is TGTGCCAGCAGCTTGGGAGCAACTAATGAAAAACTGTTTTTT. Encoded protein: CASSLGATNEKLFF. The chain carries TRBV7-6 and TRBJ1-4; D is unresolved. Per the germline V gene, CDR1 is SGHVS and CDR2 is FNYEAQ. The CDR3 is 14 residues long. V dropped 3 bases and J dropped 0 bases, with 5 bases sitting between them.

The CDR3 sequence: CASRPTSGQPYEQYF. The CDR3 DNA follows: TGTGCCAGCAGACCAACCTCGGGACAGCCCTACGAGCAGTACTTC. The V gene is TRBV7-9, the J gene TRBJ2-7, with TRBD1 identical over 7 bases. J gave up 2 bases and V 6 bases, and 10 bases lay outside the gene matches. The CDR3 sequence is 15 residues long. Germline assignment: CDR1 SEHNR and CDR2 FQNEAQ (reference sequence).

The sample holds a few counts of this clonotype. V gene TRBV3-1 combines with J gene TRBJ2-3; 8 nucleotides agree with TRBD1. V was clipped by 1 base and J by 4 bases; unmatched bases: 16. The V gene's germline CDR1 is LGHDT and CDR2 YNNKEL (reference sequence). This CDR3 spans 19 amino acids. The CDR3, as DNA: TGTGCCAGCAGCCAAGCCTATCCCGGAGGACAGGGAATGGCAGATACGCAGTATTTT. Amino acid sequence: CASSQAYPGGQGMADTQYF.